Described below is a single TCR beta chain sequence and its context. Its antigen is not identified. TCRdb passed the reads through MiXCR, listing each CDR3 protein once. Among about 120,000 distinct CDR3 sequences, over 9% were seen once, and the ten largest hold around a third. After removal of 3 bases from V and 10 bases from J, the junction contained 3 bases not matched to a gene. Germline assignment: CDR1 LGHNT and CDR2 FRNRAP. This CDR3 contains 14 residues. The data stem from a study of T cell repertoires in cytomegalovirus infection. Study context: Both a matching HLA type and CMV infection were indicated by public TCR beta signatures.

The study's findings and limits: CMV carriers with the relevant HLA were identified by cumulative public TCR beta family frequency. The ex vivo response was dominated by HLA-C-restricted CMV-specific TCR beta clonotypes.

This clonotype originated in a human donor in good health (CMV status not recorded). Some clones in this sample may be carry-over from other donors' samples. The specimen was PBMCs, sequenced either directly or after in vitro stimulation (not recorded which). The chain employs TRBV12-5 and TRBJ1-6; 10 bases line up with TRBD1. The CDR3 here is CASGFGQGGSPLHF. Here the CDR3 DNA reads TGTGCTAGTGGTTTTGGACAGGGGGGCTCACCCCTCCACTTT.